This entry lists 24 T cell receptor beta chains sequenced from one sample in a study of T cell responses to AZD1222 COVID-19 vaccine. Here immunoSEQ multiplex PCR was the method, and the copy in TCRdb shows in-frame clones only, minus some. The sample lists 85,000 to 130,000 clones, 75% to 90% occurring once. Sample: peripheral blood, taken on day 0 of AZD1222 vaccination. The receptors were sampled from an adult in good health.

This chain uses TRBV6-5 with TRBJ2-5; 8 nucleotides align to TRBD2. The CDR3 is 16 amino acids. CDR1 MNHEY and CDR2 SVGAGI come from the germline V gene. After removal of 1 base from V and 1 base from J, the junction contained 5 bases not matched to a gene. The CDR3 nucleotides read TGTGCCAGCAGTTACTTTGCGGGAGGCTTCCAAGAGACCCAGTACTTC. It encodes CASSYFAGGFQETQYF.

The chain combines TRBV5-1 with TRBJ1-4; D might be TRBD1 (5 bases). V was trimmed by 4 bases and J by 4 bases, leaving 14 bases between them. The CDR3 is 15 residues long. CDR1 and CDR2 (germline): SGHRS, YFSETQ. The CDR3 sequence: CASSPGGRYNEKLFF. CDR3 bases: TGCGCCAGCAGCCCGGGGGGTCGATATAATGAAAAACTGTTTTTT.

J is TRBJ2-1 and V is TRBV24-1, with D perhaps matching TRBD1 (5 bases). This CDR3 region has 15 residues. Germline V gene lookup returns CDR1 KGHDR and CDR2 SFDVKD. Trimming shortened V by 4 bases and J by 8 bases, and 17 bases separated the two germline ends. The CDR3 protein is CATSEWGPQLHEQFF. CDR3 DNA: TGTGCCACCAGTGAATGGGGCCCCCAACTTCATGAGCAGTTCTTC.

The gene calls are TRBV2 and TRBJ1-2; 7 bases are shared with TRBD1. Unmatched junction bases numbered 17, after V lost 5 bases and J lost 5 bases. CDR1 is SNHLY, CDR2 FYNNEI, per germline. This CDR3 is built from 17 residues. CDR3 sequence: CASSPRTRGRGRYGYTF. The CDR3 nucleotides read TGTGCCAGCAGTCCCCGAACGCGGGGCAGGGGGAGATATGGCTACACCTTC.

This chain uses TRBV7-9 with TRBJ1-2; 7 positions match TRBD1. The trim removed 2 bases at V and 0 bases at J, leaving 0 bases unmatched. This CDR3 has 14 residues. CDR1 and CDR2 from the germline V gene are SEHNR and FQNEAQ (reference sequence). CDR3 residues: CASSLTGANYGYTF. DNA for the CDR3: TGTGCCAGCAGCTTAACAGGGGCTAACTATGGCTACACCTTC.

As to this clone: Germline and junction disagree at one end, which may indicate a read error. The chain uses TRBV28 and TRBJ1-5; D is perhaps TRBD1 (6 bases). The V gene's germline CDR1 is MDHEN and CDR2 SYDVKM. The CDR3 is 16 residues long. DNA of the CDR3: TGTGCCAGCAGTCCAATCGACAGGTTGGGTTTAACGACCACTTTATTT. Translated: CASSPIDRLGLTTTLF.

The chain employs TRBV4-3 and TRBJ1-6, with 7 bases lining up with TRBD1. The CDR3 is 16 amino acids. Germline V gene sequence: CDR1 LGHNA, CDR2 YSLEER. J gave up 7 bases and V 3 bases, and 9 bases lay outside the gene matches. CDR3 region: CASSQGDRAGNSPLHF. CDR3 bases: TGCGCCAGCAGCCAGGGCGACAGGGCAGGGAATTCACCCCTCCACTTT.

The gene calls are TRBV28 and TRBJ2-3, with 10 nucleotides matching TRBD1. From germline, CDR1 is MDHEN and CDR2 SYDVKM. This CDR3 has 18 amino acids. The V segment lost 4 bases and the J segment 2 bases; nucleotides outside the gene matches: 12. This CDR3 is CASSSPTTGGAHTDTQYF. The DNA of the CDR3 is TGTGCCAGCAGTTCCCCCACGACAGGGGGCGCACACACAGATACGCAGTATTTT. Full variable domain (missing parts from reference TRBV28 and TRBJ2-3): DVKVTQSSRYLVKRTGEKVFLECVQDMDHENMFWYRQDPGLGLRLIYFSYDVKMKEKGDIPEGYSVSREKKERFSLILESASTNQTSMYLCASSSPTTGGAHTDTQYFGPGTRLTVL.

The V call is TRBV5-6, the J call TRBJ1-6, with D possibly matching TRBD1 (6 bases). The CDR3 sequence is 16 residues long. V lost 0 bases, J lost 10 bases, and 17 bases lay in between. Germline CDR1 reads SGHDT; CDR2 reads YYEEEE. The DNA of the CDR3 is TGTGCCAGCAGCTTGGTGGGGGGCGACAGGTACTCACCCCTCCACTTT. It is translated as CASSLVGGDRYSPLHF.

This rearrangement joins TRBV7-8 to TRBJ2-5; 12 bases are shared with TRBD2. The V and J ends lost 5 bases and 5 bases, in that order; junction bases with no gene match: 12. This CDR3 contains 17 residues. The V gene's germline CDR1 is SGHVS and CDR2 FQNEAQ. The CDR3 DNA reads TGTGCCAGCAGCCCTACTGGACTAGCGGGGAGTCTGGAGACCCAGTACTTC. Translated: CASSPTGLAGSLETQYF. Using reference TRBV7-8 and TRBJ2-5 for the parts outside the CDR3, the full variable domain is GAGVSQSPRYKVAKRGQDVALRCDPISGHVSLFWYQQALGQGPEFLTYFQNEAQLDKSGLPSDRFFAERPEGSVSTLKIQRTQQEDSAVYLCASSPTGLAGSLETQYFGPGTRLLVL.

The gene calls are TRBV19 and TRBJ2-7; 10 positions match TRBD2. Germline CDR1 LNHDA, CDR2 SQIVND (reference sequence). V lost 8 bases to trimming and J lost 3 bases; unmatched junction nucleotides: 10. The CDR3 consists of 15 residues. The CDR3 here is CASGNLAGESYEQYF. The CDR3 nucleotides read TGTGCCAGTGGGAACCTAGCGGGAGAGAGCTACGAGCAGTACTTC. The full variable domain, rest sourced from reference TRBV19 and TRBJ2-7, is DGGITQSPKYLFRKEGQNVTLSCEQNLNHDAMYWYRQDPGQGLRLIYYSQIVNDFQKGDIAEGYSVSREKKESFPLTVTSAQKNPTAFYLCASGNLAGESYEQYFGPGTRLTVT.

The chain combines TRBV5-6 with TRBJ1-1, with 9 bases fitting TRBD1. The V gene's germline CDR1 is SGHDT and CDR2 YYEEEE. The CDR3 extends over 14 amino acids. Trimming cost V 0 bases and J 5 bases; bases outside gene matches: 2. CDR3 amino acids: CASSLGQGETEAFF. In nucleotides, the CDR3 is TGTGCCAGCAGCTTGGGACAGGGGGAAACTGAAGCTTTCTTT.

The genes are TRBV7-9 and TRBJ2-2; TRBD2 agrees at 9 bases. The CDR3 runs 17 residues. Germline V gene data show CDR1 as SEHNR and CDR2 as FQNEAQ (reference sequence). The J segment lost 0 bases and the V segment lost 4 bases, leaving 6 bases of the junction unmatched. The CDR3 nucleotides read TGTGCCAGCAGCTCCCGGACTAGCGAGGCGAACACCGGGGAGCTGTTTTTT. This translates into CASSSRTSEANTGELFF.

The chain joins TRBV10-3 to TRBJ2-7; 7 positions match TRBD2. The CDR3 has 16 residues. The V segment lost 0 bases and the J segment 0 bases; nucleotides outside the gene matches: 5. Germline V gene sequence: CDR1 ENHRY, CDR2 SYGVKD. The CDR3 DNA reads as TGTGCCATCAGTGAGTCAGCTAGCGGAGCCTCCTACGAGCAGTACTTC. Protein product: CAISESASGASYEQYF.

A single count supports this clone. This chain connects TRBV14 to TRBJ1-2, with D possibly being TRBD1 (6 bases). The CDR3 spans 15 residues. V lost 4 bases to trimming and J lost 1 base, with 13 bases between them. CDR1 and CDR2 from the germline V gene are SGHDN and FVKESK. CDR3 sequence reads: CASSLPGHLNYGYTF. The CDR3, as DNA: TGTGCCAGCAGCCTACCGGGACATCTTAACTATGGCTACACCTTC.

The rearrangement joins TRBV6-4 to TRBJ2-3, with 10 bases that match TRBD2. Per germline, CDR1 MRHNA and CDR2 SNTAGT. CDR3 size: 15 residues. Trimming took 3 bases from V and 3 from J; bases not matched to a gene: 3. This CDR3 is CASSESGGGTDTQYF. In nucleotides, the CDR3 is TGTGCCAGCAGTGAAAGCGGGGGGGGTACAGATACGCAGTATTTT.

This chain connects TRBV24-1 to TRBJ2-3, with D possibly being TRBD1 or TRBD2 (5 bases each). Germline CDR1 is KGHDR and CDR2 is SFDVKD. The V end was cut by 3 bases, the J end by 0 bases, with 12 bases between. The CDR3 is 16 amino acids. CDR3 bases: TGTGCCACCAGTGATGCAGGGACCCAGAGCACAGATACGCAGTATTTT. Encoded protein: CATSDAGTQSTDTQYF.

The genes are TRBV15 and TRBJ1-1; maybe TRBD1 (5 bases). Trimming took off 4 bases at V and 6 bases at J, with 12 bases between the two ends. The CDR3 is 13 amino acids. Germline lookup yields CDR1 LNHNV and CDR2 YYDKDF (reference sequence). The CDR3 DNA follows: TGTGCCACCAGCATAGCAGGGTTCGCTGAAGCTTTCTTT. Amino acid sequence: CATSIAGFAEAFF.

The table lists this clone with a count of one. The chain uses TRBV18 and TRBJ1-1; D unclear. Germline V gives CDR1 KGHSH, CDR2 LQKENI. The CDR3 runs 13 residues. Trimming removed 3 bases from V and 2 bases from J, with 7 bases in between. The CDR3: CASSPSLNTEAFF. The CDR3 DNA follows: TGTGCCAGCTCACCCTCGTTAAACACTGAAGCTTTCTTT.

The gene calls are TRBV29-1 and TRBJ2-7, with a weak D call TRBD1 (6 bases). CDR1 is SQVTM, CDR2 ANQGSEA, per germline. The CDR3 has 14 amino acids. V was cut by 1 base and J by 1 base, with 11 bases left in between. In DNA, the CDR3 is TGCAGCGTTGAAGGCACCAGGGGTTCCTACGAGCAGTACTTC. Protein: CSVEGTRGSYEQYF.

This sequence joins TRBV4-1 and TRBJ1-2; 8 nucleotides agree with TRBD1. The germline V gene encodes CDR1 MGHRA and CDR2 YSYEKL. V was clipped by 1 base and J by 7 bases; unmatched bases: 11. The CDR3 has 16 residues. The CDR3 region is CASSQAYSRGPTGYTF. The CDR3 DNA follows: TGCGCCAGCAGCCAAGCGTATTCCAGGGGGCCTACTGGCTACACCTTC.

V usage is TRBV15 and J usage is TRBJ1-5, with D tentatively TRBD1 (5 bases). The CDR3 contains 15 residues. Germline loops: CDR1 LNHNV, CDR2 YYDKDF (reference sequence). Trimming stripped 4 bases from V and 3 bases from J, with 13 bases between. Here the CDR3 reads CATSNGGVSNQPQHF. CDR3 DNA: TGTGCCACCAGCAATGGGGGAGTCTCCAATCAGCCCCAGCATTTT. The whole variable domain, remainder taken from reference TRBV15 and TRBJ1-5, is DAMVIQNPRYQVTQFGKPVTLSCSQTLNHNVMYWYQQKSSQAPKLLFHYYDKDFNNEADTPDNFQSRRPNTSFCFLDIRSPGLGDTAMYLCATSNGGVSNQPQHFGDGTRLSIL.

The rearrangement joins TRBV4-2 to TRBJ2-7; 10 positions agree with TRBD2. The junction had 11 bases not matched to a gene; V was cut back by 3 bases and J by 0 bases. The CDR3 sequence is 18 residues long. Germline CDR1 is LGHNA and CDR2 is YNFKEQ. CDR3 loop: CASSQRASGGLSSYEQYF. The CDR3, as DNA: TGTGCCAGCAGCCAGAGGGCTAGCGGGGGCCTCAGCTCCTACGAGCAGTACTTC.

The chain recombines TRBV5-4 with TRBJ2-2; maybe TRBD2 (5 bases). Germline CDR1 is SGHNT and CDR2 is YYREEE (reference sequence). The CDR3 extends over 12 amino acids. V was clipped by 7 bases and J by 5 bases, with 9 bases between them. CDR3 nucleotides: TGTGCCAGCGGACTTGGGACCGGGGAGCTGTTTTTT. Translated: CASGLGTGELFF.